This T cell receptor (beta chain) comes out of a study of shared clonotypes between healthy human individuals. Study background: A donor's plate count was three for CD4 naive and three for CD4 memory; CD8 naive had two and CD8 memory one.

The CDR3 has 16 amino acids. Germline V lookup: CDR1 MDHEN, CDR2 SYDVKM. J was trimmed by 4 bases and V by 1 base; bases with no gene match: 9. Naive CD8 isolation took CD45RO-negative cells positively selected for CCR7 and excluded terminally differentiated effector memory CD45RA+ cells. Study conclusions and caveats: When compared with the clonotypes that were shared by all four sorted-subset donors, the non-shared clonotypes turned out to have lower generation probabilities.

At a deep level, the assay was run. Sorted-subset replicate PCRs used about 0.2 ug DNA, about 30,000 T cell genomes. This table comes from immunoSEQ multiplex PCR, and its TCRdb copy is limited to in-frame clones, with some not included. The sample consists of approximately 650,000 clones, just under 97% of them appearing once. A word on this clone: No antigen is known for it.

The rearrangement links TRBV28 to TRBJ2-7; 8 bases are a match to TRBD2. Source material: naive CD8+ T cells sorted from blood. The source of this sequence is a woman in her twenties or thirties in good health. The CDR3 loop is CASSLYRGGVGYEQYF. CDR3 DNA: TGTGCCAGCAGTTTATATCGGGGGGGCGTCGGGTACGAGCAGTACTTC.